Given below is one T cell receptor beta chain in context. There is no known antigen for this receptor. No base quality information exists; no much larger clone differs at one position. Reading from cysteine to phenylalanine, the CDR3 counts 14 amino acids. Of the read, only the CDR3 DNA is kept; its 42 bases are in frame from base 1. V is reduced by 1 base and J by 1 base, leaving a spacing of 7 bases between them. Per the germline V gene, SGHTA is the CDR1 and FQGNSA is the CDR2. The library relied on RT-PCR. Sequencer: NextSeq 550. In-frame beta chains were kept once TCRdb had trimmed the public reads at Q25 with fastp and called clones with MiXCR. A single entry per CDR3 protein holds the most common genes and DNA from its merged rows. This sample has around 200,000 distinct CDR3 sequences in its table, and roughly two fifths of those were observed once. Together, the top ten hold around 10% of the sample.

The data are from a study of patients and donors after allogeneic stem cell transplantation (dated by TCRdb to the early 2020s). What was sequenced was blood, either unsorted or a sorted T cell fraction (not recorded which). The chain links TRBV7-2 with TRBJ2-5; the D gene is possibly TRBD2, with 6 bases matching. This TCR was sampled from a human donor who was either an allogeneic HSCT recipient or a stem cell or donor lymphocyte infusion donor (not recorded which). It is not recorded whose cells these are; they may come from a transplant donor. In nucleotides, the sequence is TGTGCCAGCAGCTTAGGGGACTCCCAAGAGACCCAGTACTTC. Its product reads: CASSLGDSQETQYF. The full variable domain, completed from the reference TRBV7-2 and TRBJ2-5 proteins outside the CDR3, reads GAGVSQSPSNKVTEKGKDVELRCDPISGHTALYWYRQSLGQGLEFLIYFQGNSAPDKSGLPSDRFSAERTGGSVSTLTIQRTQQEDSAVYLCASSLGDSQETQYFGPGTRLLVL.